This T cell receptor (beta chain) was sequenced during a study of cytomegalovirus exposure and HLA in healthy donors. 60 Vbeta and 13 Jbeta primers were used in PCR. Assay used: immunoSEQ multiplex PCR; TCRdb lists only in-frame clones, some missing. The sample lists approximately 110,000 clones, over 60% occurring once. The CDR3 contains 13 residues. Germline V gene lookup returns CDR1 KGHSH and CDR2 LQKENI. The trim removed 3 bases at V and 6 bases at J, leaving 4 bases unmatched. The source is a woman aged 40-49 years in good health and CMV-seropositive. The sample comprised PBMCs. This sequence joins TRBV18 and TRBJ2-7; 8 bases match TRBD1. CDR3 bases: TGTGCCAGCTCACCGGACAGGGTCCTCGAGCAGTACTTC. Amino acids: CASSPDRVLEQYF. The full variable domain, its missing parts supplied by reference TRBV18 and TRBJ2-7, is NAGVMQNPRHLVRRRGQEARLRCSPMKGHSHVYWYRQLPEEGLKFMVYLQKENIIDESGMPKERFSAEFPKEGPSILRIQQVVRGDSAAYFCASSPDRVLEQYFGPGTRLTVT.